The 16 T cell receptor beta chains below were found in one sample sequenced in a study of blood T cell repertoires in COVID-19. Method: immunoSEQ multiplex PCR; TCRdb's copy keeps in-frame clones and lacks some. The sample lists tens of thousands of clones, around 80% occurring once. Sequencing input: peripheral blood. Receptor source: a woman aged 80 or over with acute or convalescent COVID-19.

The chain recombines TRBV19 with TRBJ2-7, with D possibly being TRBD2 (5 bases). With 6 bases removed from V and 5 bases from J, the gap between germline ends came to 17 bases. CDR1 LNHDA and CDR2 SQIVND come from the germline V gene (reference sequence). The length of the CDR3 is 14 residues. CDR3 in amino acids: CASSGGVGLHEQYF. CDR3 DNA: TGTGCCAGTAGCGGAGGAGTAGGGCTCCACGAGCAGTACTTC.

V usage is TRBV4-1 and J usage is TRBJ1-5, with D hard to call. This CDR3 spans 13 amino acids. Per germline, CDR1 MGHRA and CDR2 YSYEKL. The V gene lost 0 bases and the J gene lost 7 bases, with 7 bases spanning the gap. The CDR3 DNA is TGCGCCAGCAGCCAAGATGATCGGCAGCCCCAGCATTTT. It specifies CASSQDDRQPQHF.

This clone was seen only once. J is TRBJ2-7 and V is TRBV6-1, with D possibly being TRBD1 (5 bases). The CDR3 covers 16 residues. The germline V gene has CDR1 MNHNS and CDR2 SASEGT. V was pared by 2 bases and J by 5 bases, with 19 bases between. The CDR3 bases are TGTGCCAGCAGTGAAAATAATTCAGGGTCTAGGCACGAGCAGTACTTC. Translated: CASSENNSGSRHEQYF.

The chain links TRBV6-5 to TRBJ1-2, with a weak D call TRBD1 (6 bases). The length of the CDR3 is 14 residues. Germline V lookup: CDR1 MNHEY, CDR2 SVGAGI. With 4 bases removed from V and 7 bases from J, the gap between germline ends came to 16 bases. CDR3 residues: CASSSAGRGGGYTF. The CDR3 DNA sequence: TGTGCCAGCAGTTCAGCCGGCAGGGGTGGTGGCTACACCTTC.

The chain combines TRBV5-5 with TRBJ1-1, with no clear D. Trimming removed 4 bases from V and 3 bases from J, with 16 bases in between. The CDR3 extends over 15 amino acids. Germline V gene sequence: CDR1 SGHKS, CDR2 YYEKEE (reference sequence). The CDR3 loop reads CASSLGPTSDTEAFF. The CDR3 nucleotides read TGTGCCAGCAGCCTAGGCCCGACGTCCGACACTGAAGCTTTCTTT.

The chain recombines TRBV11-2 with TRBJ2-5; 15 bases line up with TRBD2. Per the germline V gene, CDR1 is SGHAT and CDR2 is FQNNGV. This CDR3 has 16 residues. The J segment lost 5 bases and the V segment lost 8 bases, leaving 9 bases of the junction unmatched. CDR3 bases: TGTGCCAGCGTGCGGACTAGCGGGGGGGCCGGGGAGACCCAGTACTTC. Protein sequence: CASVRTSGGAGETQYF.

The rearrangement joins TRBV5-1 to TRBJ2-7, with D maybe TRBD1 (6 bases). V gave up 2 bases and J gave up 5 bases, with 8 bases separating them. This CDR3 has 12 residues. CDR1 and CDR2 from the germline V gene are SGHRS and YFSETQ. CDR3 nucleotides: TGCGCCAGCAGCTTTTGGGACAACGAGCAGTACTTC. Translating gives CASSFWDNEQYF.

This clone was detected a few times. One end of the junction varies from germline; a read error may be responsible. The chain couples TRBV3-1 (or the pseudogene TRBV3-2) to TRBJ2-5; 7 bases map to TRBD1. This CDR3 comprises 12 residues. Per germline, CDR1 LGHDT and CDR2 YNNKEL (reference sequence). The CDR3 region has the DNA TGTGCCAGCACACCCTCAACAGGGGACCCCAACTTC. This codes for CASTPSTGDPNF.

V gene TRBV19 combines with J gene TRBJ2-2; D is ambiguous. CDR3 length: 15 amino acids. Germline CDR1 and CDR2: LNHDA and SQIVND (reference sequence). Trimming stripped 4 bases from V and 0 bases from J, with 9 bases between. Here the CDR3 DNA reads TGTGCCAGTAGTACCCAAGGAGCGAACACCGGGGAGCTGTTTTTT. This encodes CASSTQGANTGELFF. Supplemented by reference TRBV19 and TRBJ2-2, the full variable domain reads DGGITQSPKYLFRKEGQNVTLSCEQNLNHDAMYWYRQDPGQGLRLIYYSQIVNDFQKGDIAEGYSVSREKKESFPLTVTSAQKNPTAFYLCASSTQGANTGELFFGEGSRLTVL.

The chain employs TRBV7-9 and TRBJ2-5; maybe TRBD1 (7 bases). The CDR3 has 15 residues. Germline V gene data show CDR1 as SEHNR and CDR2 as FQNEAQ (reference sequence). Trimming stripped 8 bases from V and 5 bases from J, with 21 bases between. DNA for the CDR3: TGTGCCAGCCTCGGAGCGGGCAGGGGGTCCGAGACCCAGTACTTC. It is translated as CASLGAGRGSETQYF.

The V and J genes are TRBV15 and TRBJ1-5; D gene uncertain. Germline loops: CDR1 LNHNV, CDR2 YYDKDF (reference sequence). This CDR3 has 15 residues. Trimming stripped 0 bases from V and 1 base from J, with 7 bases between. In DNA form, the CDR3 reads TGTGCCACCAGCAGAGATGTACAAAGCAATCAGCCCCAGCATTTT. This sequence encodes CATSRDVQSNQPQHF.

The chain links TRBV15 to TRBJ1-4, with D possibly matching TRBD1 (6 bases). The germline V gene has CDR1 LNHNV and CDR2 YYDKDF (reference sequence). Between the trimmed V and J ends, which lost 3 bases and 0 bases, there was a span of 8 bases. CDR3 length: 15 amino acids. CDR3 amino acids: CATSSDRTTNEKLFF. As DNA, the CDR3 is TGTGCCACCAGCAGCGACAGGACAACTAATGAAAAACTGTTTTTT.

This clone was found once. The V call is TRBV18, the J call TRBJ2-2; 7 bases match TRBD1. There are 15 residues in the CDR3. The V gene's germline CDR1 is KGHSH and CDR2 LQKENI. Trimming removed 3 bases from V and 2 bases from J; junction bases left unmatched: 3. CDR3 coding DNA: TGTGCCAGCTCACCTCGACAGGGTAACACCGGGGAGCTGTTTTTT. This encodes CASSPRQGNTGELFF.

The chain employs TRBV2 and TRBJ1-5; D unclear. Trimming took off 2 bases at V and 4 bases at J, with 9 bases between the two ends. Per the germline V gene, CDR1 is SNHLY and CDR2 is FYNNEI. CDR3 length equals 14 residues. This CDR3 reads CASSEMAANQPQHF. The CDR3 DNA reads TGTGCCAGCAGTGAAATGGCAGCGAATCAGCCCCAGCATTTT.

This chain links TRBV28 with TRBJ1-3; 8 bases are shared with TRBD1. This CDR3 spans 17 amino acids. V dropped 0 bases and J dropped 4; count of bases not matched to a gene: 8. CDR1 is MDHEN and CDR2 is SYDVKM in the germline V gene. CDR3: CASSLWTPGQAGNTIYF. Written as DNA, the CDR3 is TGTGCCAGCAGTTTATGGACCCCGGGACAGGCCGGAAACACCATATATTTT.

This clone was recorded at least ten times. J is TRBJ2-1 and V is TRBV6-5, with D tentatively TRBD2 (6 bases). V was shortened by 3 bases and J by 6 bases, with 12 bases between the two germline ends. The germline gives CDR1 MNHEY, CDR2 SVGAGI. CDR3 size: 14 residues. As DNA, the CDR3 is TGTGCCAGCAGTTATGGGGGAGGAGGCAATGAGCAGTTCTTC. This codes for CASSYGGGGNEQFF.